This T cell receptor beta chain was retrieved from a study of blood T cell repertoires in COVID-19. Across the study: Spain, Italy and the United States supplied samples that represented acute and convalescent COVID-19. In each case, the material was cDNA or gDNA derived from T cells, B-cell-depleted T cells, or PBMCs.

Profiled with immunoSEQ multiplex PCR; TCRdb holds only in-frame clones, not every one. Of about 480,000 clones detected, roughly 87% appear once; the ten largest clones hold 0.75% to 0.9%. The V and J ends lost 5 bases and 0 bases, in that order; junction bases with no gene match: 4. Germline V gene sequence: CDR1 LNHDA, CDR2 SQIVND (reference sequence). The length of the CDR3 is 15 residues. The sequence was collected from a man in his late teens or twenties with COVID-19, enrolled during active disease. The chain has TRBV19 and TRBJ2-7; 10 bases fit TRBD2. The sequenced material came from peripheral blood. The CDR3 protein is CASSVSGRSSYEQYF. In nucleotides, the CDR3 is TGTGCCAGTAGTGTTAGCGGGAGGAGCTCCTACGAGCAGTACTTC.